This record covers a single T cell receptor (beta chain). What it binds is unknown. There were healthy Caucasian individuals from Russia, aged roughly 6 to 95, serving as donors. Trimming stripped 1 base from V and 3 bases from J, with 10 bases between. This CDR3 region has 14 residues. Germline lookup yields CDR1 SEHNR and CDR2 FQNEAQ (reference sequence). Alongside a J-beta primer mix, a sample-barcoded 5' primer served in a second PCR lasting about 7 to 11 cycles. TCRdb independently ran MiXCR on the 5' RACE reads; one entry per CDR3 protein. The repertoire holds some 800,000 distinct CDR3 sequences, with 20% to 25% as singletons. The data stem from a study of blood T cells in healthy people across ages. Study overall: Template-switching capture recovered about one barcoded beta molecule per two T cells.

Overall study results and limits: The study found TCR beta diversity correlated strongly with naive T cell percentage.

A further study also used this sample, focusing on T cells of mothers and their children.

The chain combines TRBV7-9 with TRBJ2-7; perhaps D is TRBD1 or TRBD2 (5 bases each). The sample was blood. This TCR derives from a boy between 10 and 17 years old in good health. CDR3 amino acids: CASSLDGAHYEQYF. In nucleotides, the CDR3 is TGTGCCAGCAGCTTAGACGGGGCCCACTACGAGCAGTACTTC.